The source of this T cell receptor beta chain is a study of blood T cell repertoires in COVID-19. Across the study: Specimens from acute and convalescent COVID-19 originated in the United States, Italy and Spain. T cells, B-cell-depleted T cells, or PBMCs provided the cDNA or gDNA that served as material.

Assay used: immunoSEQ multiplex PCR; TCRdb lists only in-frame clones, some missing. The profile shows about 200,000 clones, about 86% of them singletons. Germline V lookup: CDR1 SGHTA, CDR2 FQGNSA. V lost 0 bases and J 3 bases, leaving 6 bases between the germline ends. This CDR3 comprises 13 residues. In terms of age and location, participants ranged from roughly 18 to 100 years and lived in under 30 US areas. Allocation to cohorts depended on clinical history reported by the participants. This chain joins TRBV7-2 and TRBJ2-7, with unresolved D. The sequenced material came from PBMCs or T cells enriched from blood (not recorded which). This clonotype was obtained from a woman in her thirties or forties with acute COVID-19. The CDR3 coding sequence is TGTGCCAGCAGCTTAGCGCCCGGCTACGAGCAGTACTTC. Translated, it gives CASSLAPGYEQYF.